This T cell receptor beta chain was identified in a study of neurological immune-mediated disorders. Study results and limitations: It was HTLV-1-associated myelopathy that showed the most TCR clonal expansion, while multiple sclerosis showed the least, falling below healthy controls.

This clonotype was found many times. What it binds is not known. Synthesis of cDNA was accomplished via 5'RACE employing 10-nucleotide random UMIs. TCRdb reanalysed the 5' RACE reads using MiXCR and keeps one entry per CDR3 protein. The sample contains approximately 77,000 distinct CDR3 sequences, around a tenth of which appear only once. Unsorted libraries were generated from 2 million PBMCs. These cells had been stored in RNAlater at -80 C. The CDR3 is made up of 16 amino acids. CDR1 and CDR2 from the germline V gene are KGHSH and LQKENI. Trimming stripped 2 bases from V and 2 bases from J, with 16 bases between.

This TCR was recovered from a man over 45 in good health. V and J are TRBV18 and TRBJ2-7, with D perhaps matching TRBD2 (6 bases). The sequenced sample consisted of PBMCs. The CDR3 nucleotides read TGTGCCAGCTCACCAGAGGGTGGGACTTATGCCTACGAGCAGTACTTC. Protein: CASSPEGGTYAYEQYF.